Each of the 30 T cell receptor beta chains below was sequenced from the same sample in a study of OX40 agonist ivuxolimab in advanced cancers. Sequencing used immunoSEQ multiplex PCR; TCRdb keeps in-frame clones, though not all of them. Of around 70,000 clones listed, roughly four fifths are singletons. The source was CD4+ or CD8+ T cells sorted from blood, collected in a trial of the OX40 agonist ivuxolimab. These receptors all stem from an adult with an advanced solid tumor such as melanoma, head and neck, liver or kidney cancer.

The chain couples TRBV20-1 to TRBJ2-3; no reliable D call. The CDR3 totals 10 residues. Germline V CDR1 and CDR2: DFQATT, SNEGSKA (reference sequence). V was clipped by 6 bases and J by 4 bases, with 5 bases between them. CDR3 residues: CSAGPDTQYF. The CDR3 DNA sequence: TGCAGTGCCGGGCCAGATACGCAGTATTTT.

Only one count was recorded for this clone. The chain combines TRBV10-1 with TRBJ2-1; TRBD2 might be the D (6 bases). Germline CDR1 WNHNN, CDR2 SYGVQD (reference sequence). V lost 4 bases and J 5 bases, leaving 15 bases between the germline ends. The length of the CDR3 is 15 residues. CDR3 residues: CASSGGGSYNNEQFF. In nucleotides, the CDR3 is TGCGCCAGCAGTGGAGGAGGGTCGTACAACAATGAGCAGTTCTTC.

V is TRBV10-2 and J is TRBJ1-4; no definite D call. Per germline, CDR1 WSHSY and CDR2 SAAADI. CDR3 length equals 13 residues. The germline V and J ends were trimmed by 6 bases and 7 bases, with 12 bases remaining between them. The CDR3 bases are TGCGCCAGCAGGCTGTTGGGAGGTGAAAAACTGTTTTTT. Amino acids: CASRLLGGEKLFF.

The chain combines TRBV27 with TRBJ2-7; D call uncertain. There are 15 residues in the CDR3. V lost 1 base and J 0 bases, leaving 10 bases between the germline ends. CDR1 is MNHEY, CDR2 SMNVEV, per germline (reference sequence). The DNA of the CDR3 is TGTGCCAGCAGTTTATGGTTCAGTACCTCCTACGAGCAGTACTTC. This codes for CASSLWFSTSYEQYF.

The chain carries TRBV7-9 and TRBJ1-4, with 10 bases aligning to TRBD1. The J segment lost 5 bases and the V segment lost 5 bases, leaving 5 bases of the junction unmatched. Germline assignment: CDR1 SEHNR and CDR2 FQNEAQ (reference sequence). The CDR3 totals 15 residues. This CDR3 reads CASSAGTGVNEKLFF. The CDR3 coding sequence is TGTGCCAGCAGCGCCGGGACAGGGGTCAATGAAAAACTGTTTTTT.

The V call is TRBV28, the J call TRBJ1-2, with 7 bases lining up with TRBD1. Trimming cost V 9 bases and J 4 bases; bases outside gene matches: 11. Germline V gene sequence: CDR1 MDHEN, CDR2 SYDVKM. CDR3 length equals 14 residues. This chain's CDR3 is CASRGQGNRYGYTF. The CDR3, as DNA: TGTGCCAGTAGGGGGCAGGGAAACCGCTATGGCTACACCTTC.

This rearrangement joins TRBV4-2 to TRBJ1-1; D is possibly TRBD1 (6 bases). Germline-derived CDR1 and CDR2 are LGHNA and YNFKEQ. V was trimmed by 1 base and J by 1 base, leaving 10 bases between them. This CDR3 is 15 amino acids long. The CDR3 loop is CASSQGRTENTEAFF. The CDR3 DNA reads TGTGCCAGCAGCCAAGGTAGGACAGAGAACACTGAAGCTTTCTTT.

The chain recombines TRBV6-1 with TRBJ2-1; 7 bases agree with TRBD2. CDR3 size: 15 residues. Germline V gene lookup returns CDR1 MNHNS and CDR2 SASEGT. The J segment lost 0 bases and the V segment lost 2 bases, leaving 1 base of the junction unmatched. CDR3 DNA: TGTGCCAGCAGTGAAACGGGGGGCTCCTACAATGAGCAGTTCTTC. Its protein product is CASSETGGSYNEQFF.

Turning to this clone: This clone may be a read error of a much larger clone one base away. The chain joins TRBV7-9 to TRBJ2-3; D remains ambiguous. Germline V CDR1 and CDR2: SEHNR, FQNEAQ (reference sequence). This CDR3 region has 12 residues. V lost 3 bases, J lost 0 bases, and 1 base lay in between. For the CDR3, the DNA is TGTGCCAGCAGCTTCAGCACAGATACGCAGTATTTT. Its protein product is CASSFSTDTQYF.

This clone was detected once. V is TRBV28 and J is TRBJ2-2, with unresolved D. The germline CDR1 and CDR2 sequences are MDHEN and SYDVKM. This CDR3 has 16 residues. Trimming took off 7 bases at V and 5 bases at J, with 20 bases between the two ends. CDR3 sequence reads: CASTLGHAGTTGELFF. CDR3 DNA sequence: TGTGCCAGCACCCTAGGGCACGCCGGAACGACCGGGGAGCTGTTTTTT.

The J gene is TRBJ2-7, the V gene TRBV9; D is perhaps TRBD2 (6 bases). Germline V lookup: CDR1 SGDLS, CDR2 YYNGEE. V shed 1 base and J shed 7 bases, with 12 bases lying between them. This CDR3 has 13 residues. DNA for the CDR3: TGTGCCAGCAGCGTAAATGGGGCGGGGGAGCAGTACTTC. Its translation: CASSVNGAGEQYF.

The chain recombines TRBV15 with TRBJ2-1; no clear D. Trimming stripped 8 bases from V and 4 bases from J, with 6 bases between. CDR3 length: 11 residues. CDR1 is LNHNV and CDR2 is YYDKDF in the germline V gene (reference sequence). CDR3 residues: CATGVYNEQFF. CDR3 in DNA: TGTGCCACCGGGGTGTACAATGAGCAGTTCTTC.

The rearrangement joins TRBV6-5 to TRBJ1-2; 8 nucleotides align to TRBD1. The junction had 9 bases not matched to a gene; V was cut back by 6 bases and J by 3 bases. CDR3 length equals 15 residues. Germline loops: CDR1 MNHEY, CDR2 SVGAGI. The CDR3: CASRYRTDRDYGYTF. The CDR3 DNA follows: TGTGCCAGCAGATATCGGACGGACAGGGACTATGGCTACACCTTC.

V is TRBV7-9 and J is TRBJ2-2, with D unresolved. Germline V gives CDR1 SEHNR, CDR2 FQNEAQ (reference sequence). V lost 1 base, J lost 0 bases, and 9 bases lay in between. The CDR3 has 16 amino acids. CDR3 in DNA: TGTGCCAGCAGCTTAGGTCGGTTCGCGAACACCGGGGAGCTGTTTTTT. Protein: CASSLGRFANTGELFF.

The gene calls are TRBV10-2 and TRBJ2-2, with 8 bases fitting TRBD1. The trim removed 2 bases at V and 5 bases at J, leaving 4 bases unmatched. This CDR3 has 15 residues. Germline-derived CDR1 and CDR2 are WSHSY and SAAADI. The CDR3: CASSEGQGITGELFF. The CDR3 region has the DNA TGCGCCAGCAGTGAGGGACAGGGAATTACCGGGGAGCTGTTTTTT.

This clone was seen more than once but under ten times. V is TRBV11-2 and J is TRBJ2-4; D tentatively reads TRBD1 or TRBD2 (6 bases each). This CDR3 is 17 amino acids long. The germline CDR1 and CDR2 sequences are SGHAT and FQNNGV. The V end was cut by 5 bases, the J end by 2 bases, with 19 bases between. The CDR3 sequence: CASSERRGSRSKNIQYF. The CDR3 DNA reads TGTGCCAGCAGCGAACGGAGGGGGTCTCGATCCAAAAACATTCAGTACTTC.

The chain uses TRBV27 and TRBJ2-7, with D possibly TRBD2 on 5 matching bases. Trimming took 2 bases from V and 4 from J, leaving 12 bases between them. This CDR3 is 14 amino acids long. CDR1 and CDR2 from the germline V gene are MNHEY and SMNVEV (reference sequence). CDR3 in amino acids: CASSLGLQTYEQYF. Here the CDR3 DNA reads TGTGCCAGCAGTTTAGGACTGCAAACTTACGAGCAGTACTTC.

This clone was recorded only once. V and J are TRBV19 and TRBJ2-7; perhaps D is TRBD1 or TRBD2 (5 bases each). The germline V gene encodes CDR1 LNHDA and CDR2 SQIVND (reference sequence). CDR3 length: 14 residues. V was clipped by 7 bases and J by 5 bases, with 18 bases between them. The CDR3 loop reads CASTDKGPAHEQYF. CDR3 in DNA: TGTGCCAGTACCGATAAGGGACCGGCTCACGAGCAGTACTTC.

The CDR3 region has the DNA TGTGCCAGCAGTTTATACGGGGGGAAGAACACCGGGGAGCTGTTTTTT. Its protein is CASSLYGGKNTGELFF. The chain employs TRBV28 and TRBJ2-2; 7 bases map to TRBD2. V trimming: 1 base; J trimming: 1 base; junction bases outside the gene matches: 3. The germline CDR1 and CDR2 sequences are MDHEN and SYDVKM. The CDR3 spans 16 residues. The full variable domain, rest sourced from reference TRBV28 and TRBJ2-2, is DVKVTQSSRYLVKRTGEKVFLECVQDMDHENMFWYRQDPGLGLRLIYFSYDVKMKEKGDIPEGYSVSREKKERFSLILESASTNQTSMYLCASSLYGGKNTGELFFGEGSRLTVL.

The V and J genes are TRBV7-8 and TRBJ2-3; perhaps D is TRBD1 or TRBD2 (5 bases each). This CDR3 comprises 16 residues. V was trimmed by 4 bases and J by 2 bases, leaving 16 bases between them. CDR1 is SGHVS and CDR2 is FQNEAQ in the germline V gene. The CDR3 loop is CASSSYRDGLTDTQYF. The CDR3 nucleotides are TGTGCCAGCAGCTCTTACCGGGACGGTCTCACAGATACGCAGTATTTT.

V is TRBV18 and J is TRBJ1-3; D unclear. Germline CDR1 is KGHSH and CDR2 is LQKENI. The CDR3 extends over 16 amino acids. Trimming stripped 2 bases from V and 0 bases from J, with 11 bases between. In nucleotides, the CDR3 is TGTGCCAGCTCACCAGAGACGAGCCGCTCTGGAAACACCATATATTTT. It yields the protein CASSPETSRSGNTIYF.

This clone was seen repeatedly, ten times or more. This chain uses TRBV25-1 with TRBJ1-2; D perhaps matches TRBD1 (6 bases). This CDR3 has 16 amino acids. V lost 2 bases, J lost 6 bases, and 19 bases lay in between. From germline, CDR1 is MGHDK and CDR2 SYGVNS. CDR3 in DNA: TGTGCCAGCAGTGAAGCAACAGGGAGATGGGGGAATGGCTACACCTTC. Its translation: CASSEATGRWGNGYTF.

V gene TRBV19 combines with J gene TRBJ2-7; 10 bases map to TRBD2. V gave up 1 base and J gave up 7 bases; unmatched junction bases: 10. Germline CDR1 is LNHDA and CDR2 is SQIVND (reference sequence). The CDR3 runs to 16 residues. CDR3 sequence: CASSIGGLARGREQYF. CDR3 bases: TGTGCCAGTAGTATAGGGGGACTAGCGAGAGGGAGAGAGCAGTACTTC.

The rearrangement joins TRBV6-5 to TRBJ1-1, with D unresolved. The length of the CDR3 is 11 residues. Germline lookup yields CDR1 MNHEY and CDR2 SVGAGI. The germline V and J ends were trimmed by 7 bases and 6 bases, with 9 bases remaining between them. The CDR3 here is CASTGIAEAFF. CDR3 DNA sequence: TGTGCCAGCACGGGGATCGCTGAAGCTTTCTTT.

In this sample, this clone turned up once. The chain combines TRBV11-1 with TRBJ1-5, with 10 bases lining up with TRBD1. The trim removed 5 bases at V and 7 bases at J, leaving 5 bases unmatched. Per the germline V gene, CDR1 is SGHAT and CDR2 is FQDESV (reference sequence). This CDR3 comprises 14 residues. The DNA for the CDR3 is TGTGCCAGCAGCCAGGGACAGGGGATCCAGCCCCAGCATTTT. This sequence encodes CASSQGQGIQPQHF.

This clone was observed a handful of times. The chain's CDR3 is CASRVFLKYTEAFF. CDR3 nucleotides: TGTGCCAGTCGGGTCTTTCTCAAGTACACTGAAGCTTTCTTT. The rearrangement uses TRBV28 and TRBJ1-1; no firm D call. V lost 9 bases to trimming and J lost 3 bases, with 17 bases between them. The CDR3 has 14 amino acids. Per germline, CDR1 MDHEN and CDR2 SYDVKM.

The V gene is TRBV20-1, the J gene TRBJ2-1; a possible D gene is TRBD2 (5 bases). Germline V CDR1 and CDR2: DFQATT, SNEGSKA (reference sequence). With 6 bases removed from V and 10 bases from J, the gap between germline ends came to 13 bases. The CDR3 contains 11 residues. The CDR3 loop reads CSASEGFEQFF. Written as DNA, the CDR3 is TGCAGTGCCTCCGAGGGATTCGAGCAGTTCTTC.

V usage is TRBV7-8 and J usage is TRBJ1-5; TRBD1 might be the D (6 bases). Trimming stripped 1 base from V and 7 bases from J, with 14 bases between. The CDR3 contains 15 residues. Germline assignment: CDR1 SGHVS and CDR2 FQNEAQ. The CDR3 reads CASSLGQVAYQPQHF. Here the CDR3 DNA reads TGTGCCAGCAGCTTAGGACAGGTCGCCTACCAGCCCCAGCATTTT.

The chain uses TRBV21-1 and TRBJ2-3; the table's TRBD1 call for D was not verified on the DNA. TRBV21-1 is described as a pseudogene. The CDR3 is 16 residues long. In DNA form, the CDR3 reads TGTGCCAGCAGCAAAGAAGGGGGCTCTAGCACAGATACGCAGTATTTT. Its translation: CASSKEGGSSTDTQYF.

The rearrangement uses TRBV19 and TRBJ1-5, with TRBD1 matching 7 bases. Germline V gene lookup returns CDR1 LNHDA and CDR2 SQIVND (reference sequence). The CDR3 is 15 residues long. The V and J ends lost 5 bases and 0 bases, in that order; junction bases with no gene match: 4. Here the CDR3 DNA reads TGTGCCAGTAGTTCGACAGGGAATAGCAATCAGCCCCAGCATTTT. It codes for CASSSTGNSNQPQHF. Full variable domain (outside the CDR3, taken from reference TRBV19 and TRBJ1-5): DGGITQSPKYLFRKEGQNVTLSCEQNLNHDAMYWYRQDPGQGLRLIYYSQIVNDFQKGDIAEGYSVSREKKESFPLTVTSAQKNPTAFYLCASSSTGNSNQPQHFGDGTRLSIL.